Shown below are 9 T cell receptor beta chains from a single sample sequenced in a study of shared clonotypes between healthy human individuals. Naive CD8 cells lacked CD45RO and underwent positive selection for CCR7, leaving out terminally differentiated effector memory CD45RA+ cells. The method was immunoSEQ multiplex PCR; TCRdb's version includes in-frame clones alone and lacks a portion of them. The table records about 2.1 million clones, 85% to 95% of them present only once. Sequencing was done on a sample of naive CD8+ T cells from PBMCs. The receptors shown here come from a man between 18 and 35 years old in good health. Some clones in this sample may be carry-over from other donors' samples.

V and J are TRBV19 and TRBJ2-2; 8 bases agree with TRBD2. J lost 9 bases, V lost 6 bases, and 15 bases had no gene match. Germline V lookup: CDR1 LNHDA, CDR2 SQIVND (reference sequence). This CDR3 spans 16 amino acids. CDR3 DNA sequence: TGTGCCAGTAGCGTCGGGAGGGCCTCTTTTCACAGGGAGCTGTTTTTT. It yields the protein CASSVGRASFHRELFF.

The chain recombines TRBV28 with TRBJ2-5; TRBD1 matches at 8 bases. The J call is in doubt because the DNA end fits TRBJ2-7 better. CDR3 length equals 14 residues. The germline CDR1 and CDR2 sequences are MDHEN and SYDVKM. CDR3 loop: CASSPPTGAYEQYF. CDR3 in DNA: TGTGCCAGCAGTCCCCCGACAGGGGCCTACGAGCAGTACTTC.

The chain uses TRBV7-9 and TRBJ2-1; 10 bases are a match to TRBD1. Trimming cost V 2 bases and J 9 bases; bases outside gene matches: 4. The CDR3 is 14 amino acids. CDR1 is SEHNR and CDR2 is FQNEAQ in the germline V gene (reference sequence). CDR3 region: CASSLRQGAGEQFF. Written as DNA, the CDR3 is TGTGCCAGCAGCTTACGACAGGGGGCTGGTGAGCAGTTCTTC.

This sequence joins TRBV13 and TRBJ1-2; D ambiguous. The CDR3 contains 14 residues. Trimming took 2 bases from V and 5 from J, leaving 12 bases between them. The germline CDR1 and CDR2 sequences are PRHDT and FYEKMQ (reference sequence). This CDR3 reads CASSLNYDKYGYTF. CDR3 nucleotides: TGTGCCAGCAGCTTAAACTACGACAAGTATGGCTACACCTTC.

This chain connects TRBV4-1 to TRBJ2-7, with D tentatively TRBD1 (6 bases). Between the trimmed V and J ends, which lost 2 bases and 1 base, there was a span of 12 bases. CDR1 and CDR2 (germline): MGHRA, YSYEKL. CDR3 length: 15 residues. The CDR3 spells CASSQSPGVSYEQYF. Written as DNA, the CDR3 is TGCGCCAGCAGCCAATCCCCAGGGGTTTCCTACGAGCAGTACTTC.

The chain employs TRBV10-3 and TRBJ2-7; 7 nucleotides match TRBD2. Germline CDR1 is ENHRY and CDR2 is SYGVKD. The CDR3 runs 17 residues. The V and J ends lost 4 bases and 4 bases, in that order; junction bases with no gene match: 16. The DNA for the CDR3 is TGTGCCATCAGTGGATGGAAGGCGGGAGATTCTGCTTACGAGCAGTACTTC. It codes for CAISGWKAGDSAYEQYF.

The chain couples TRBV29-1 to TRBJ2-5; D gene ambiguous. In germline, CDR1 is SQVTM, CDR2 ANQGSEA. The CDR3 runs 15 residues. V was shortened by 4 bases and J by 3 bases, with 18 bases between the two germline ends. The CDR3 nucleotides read TGCAGCGTTGCTGATCGATTTAGAGGCGAAGAGACCCAGTACTTC. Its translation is CSVADRFRGEETQYF.

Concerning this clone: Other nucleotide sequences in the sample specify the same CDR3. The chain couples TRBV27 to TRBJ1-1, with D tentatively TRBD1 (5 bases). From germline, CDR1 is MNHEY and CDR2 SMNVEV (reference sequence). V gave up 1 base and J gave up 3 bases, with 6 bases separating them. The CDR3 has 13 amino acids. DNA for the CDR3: TGTGCCAGCAGTTTATTAGGGGACACTGAAGCTTTCTTT. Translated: CASSLLGDTEAFF.

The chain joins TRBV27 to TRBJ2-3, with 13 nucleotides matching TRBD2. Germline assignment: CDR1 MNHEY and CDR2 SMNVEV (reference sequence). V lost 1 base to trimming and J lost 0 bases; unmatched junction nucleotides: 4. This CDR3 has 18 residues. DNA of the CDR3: TGTGCCAGCAGTTTATTGGGGACTAGCGGGGCTAGCACAGATACGCAGTATTTT. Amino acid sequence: CASSLLGTSGASTDTQYF.